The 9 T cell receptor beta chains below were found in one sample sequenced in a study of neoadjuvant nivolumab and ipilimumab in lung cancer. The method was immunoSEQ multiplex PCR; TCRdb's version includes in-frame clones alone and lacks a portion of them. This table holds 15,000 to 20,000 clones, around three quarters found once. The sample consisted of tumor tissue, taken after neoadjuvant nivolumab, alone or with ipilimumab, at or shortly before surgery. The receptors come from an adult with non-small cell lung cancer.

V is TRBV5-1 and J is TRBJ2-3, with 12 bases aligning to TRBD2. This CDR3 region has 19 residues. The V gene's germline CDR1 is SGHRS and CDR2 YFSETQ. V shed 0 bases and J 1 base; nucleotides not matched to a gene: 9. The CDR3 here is CASSLGGLAGTSGTDTQYF. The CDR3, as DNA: TGCGCCAGCAGCTTGGGGGGACTAGCGGGTACCTCCGGCACAGATACGCAGTATTTT.

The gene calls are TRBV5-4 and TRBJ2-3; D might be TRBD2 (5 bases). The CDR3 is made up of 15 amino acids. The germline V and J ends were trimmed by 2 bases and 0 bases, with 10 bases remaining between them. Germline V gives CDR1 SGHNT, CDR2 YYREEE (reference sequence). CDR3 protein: CASSFLASSTDTQYF. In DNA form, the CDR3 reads TGTGCCAGCAGCTTCCTAGCTAGTAGCACAGATACGCAGTATTTT. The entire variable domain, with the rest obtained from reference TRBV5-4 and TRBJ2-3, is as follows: ETGVTQSPTHLIKTRGQQVTLRCSSQSGHNTVSWYQQALGQGPQFIFQYYREEENGRGNFPPRFSGLQFPNYSSELNVNALELDDSALYLCASSFLASSTDTQYFGPGTRLTVL.

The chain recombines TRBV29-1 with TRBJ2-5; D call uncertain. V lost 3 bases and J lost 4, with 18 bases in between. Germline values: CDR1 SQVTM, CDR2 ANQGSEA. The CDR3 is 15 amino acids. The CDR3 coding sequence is TGCAGCGTTGAGGTGTGGTCCCCCAATGGAGAGACCCAGTACTTC. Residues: CSVEVWSPNGETQYF.

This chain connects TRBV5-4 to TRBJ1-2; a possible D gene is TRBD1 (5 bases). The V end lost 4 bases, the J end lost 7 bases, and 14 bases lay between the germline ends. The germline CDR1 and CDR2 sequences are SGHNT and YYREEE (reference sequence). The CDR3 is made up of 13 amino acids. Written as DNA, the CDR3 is TGTGCCAGCAGCCCGACTAGAGGGACTGGCTACACCTTC. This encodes CASSPTRGTGYTF. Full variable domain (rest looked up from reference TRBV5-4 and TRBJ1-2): ETGVTQSPTHLIKTRGQQVTLRCSSQSGHNTVSWYQQALGQGPQFIFQYYREEENGRGNFPPRFSGLQFPNYSSELNVNALELDDSALYLCASSPTRGTGYTFGSGTRLTVV.

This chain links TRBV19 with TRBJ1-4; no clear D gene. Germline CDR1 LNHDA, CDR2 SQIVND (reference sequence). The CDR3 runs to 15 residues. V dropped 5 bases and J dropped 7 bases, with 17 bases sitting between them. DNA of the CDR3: TGTGCCAGTAGTTCGACTGTGGGGTGGCGTGAAAAACTGTTTTTT. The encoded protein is CASSSTVGWREKLFF.

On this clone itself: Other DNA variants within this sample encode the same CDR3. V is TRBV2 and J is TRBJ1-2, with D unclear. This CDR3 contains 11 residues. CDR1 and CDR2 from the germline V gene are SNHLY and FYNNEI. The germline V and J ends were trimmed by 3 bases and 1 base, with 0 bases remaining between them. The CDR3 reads CASSDNYGYTF. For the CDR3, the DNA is TGTGCCAGCAGTGATAACTATGGCTACACCTTC.

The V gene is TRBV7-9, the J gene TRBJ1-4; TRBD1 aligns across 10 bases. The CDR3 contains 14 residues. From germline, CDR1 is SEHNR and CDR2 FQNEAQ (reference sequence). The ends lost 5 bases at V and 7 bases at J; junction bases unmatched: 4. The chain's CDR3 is CASSLGTGVEKLFF. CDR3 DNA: TGTGCCAGCAGCCTCGGGACAGGGGTTGAAAAACTGTTTTTT. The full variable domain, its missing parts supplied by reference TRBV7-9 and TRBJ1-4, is DTGVSQNPRHKITKRGQNVTFRCDPISEHNRLYWYRQTLGQGPEFLTYFQNEAQLEKSRLLSDRFSAERPKGSFSTLEIQRTEQGDSAMYLCASSLGTGVEKLFFGSGTQLSVL.

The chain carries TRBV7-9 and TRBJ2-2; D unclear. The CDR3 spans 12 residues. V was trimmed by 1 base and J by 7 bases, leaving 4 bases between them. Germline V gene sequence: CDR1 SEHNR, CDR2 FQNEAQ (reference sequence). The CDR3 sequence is CASSLVFGELFF. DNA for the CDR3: TGTGCCAGCAGCTTAGTTTTCGGGGAGCTGTTTTTT.

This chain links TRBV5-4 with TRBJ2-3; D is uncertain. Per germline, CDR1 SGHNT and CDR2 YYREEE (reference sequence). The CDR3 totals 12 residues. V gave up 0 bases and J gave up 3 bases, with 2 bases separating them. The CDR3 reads CASSLDTDTQYF. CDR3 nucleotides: TGTGCCAGCAGCTTGGATACAGATACGCAGTATTTT.